This is a list of T cell receptor beta chains from one sample in a study of cytomegalovirus exposure and HLA in healthy donors. The repertoire was sequenced with immunoSEQ multiplex PCR; TCRdb's copy has only in-frame clones and lacks some. The table records 100,000 to 150,000 clones, less than 80% of them present only once. Specimen: PBMCs. These receptor sequences come from a man aged 35 to 55 in good health and CMV-seropositive. The CDR3 runs from the conserved cysteine through the conserved F or W. The order of the fields is clone size, D gene, V gene, CDR3 protein. D genes are given only for firm matches. Clone size is stated in some rows and not others, as once, few, many or a class when expanded.

size: .; D: TRBD1; V: TRBV19; CDR3: CASSRDREWETQYF
size: .; D: TRBD1; V: TRBV5-1; CDR3: CASSFRDRVGEQYF
size: few; D: TRBD1; V: TRBV7-6; CDR3: CASSWGQGDEKLFF
size: .; D: TRBD1; V: TRBV18; CDR3: CASSPGQGYGYTF
size: few; D: TRBD2; V: TRBV5-4; CDR3: CASSQASGGAQETQYF
size: .; D: TRBD1; V: TRBV11-2; CDR3: CASSPGTGAGGQNEQFF
size: .; D: TRBD1; V: TRBV7-8; CDR3: CASSLGGQGTYSPLHF
size: few; D: .; V: TRBV19; CDR3: CASSARISTFRGTEAFF
size: .; D: TRBD1; V: TRBV6-5; CDR3: CASSYKDRVYNEQFF
size: .; D: TRBD1; V: TRBV7-9; CDR3: CASSQGDRGRHEQYF
size: .; D: TRBD1; V: TRBV6-5; CDR3: CASSYAGQGQNEQYF
size: .; D: .; V: TRBV28; CDR3: CASSLIGTDTQYF
size: .; D: TRBD1; V: TRBV5-6; CDR3: CASSLGGTGGAGSPLHF
size: .; D: TRBD2; V: TRBV9; CDR3: CASSVALAGTYEQYF
size: .; D: .; V: TRBV6-5; CDR3: CASTQVWGGNGEQYF
size: .; D: TRBD1; V: TRBV2; CDR3: CATLTTGNYGYTF
size: .; D: TRBD1; V: TRBV9; CDR3: CASSPRQGSYEQYF
size: .; D: .; V: TRBV2; CDR3: CATKGRDNQPQHF
size: .; D: .; V: TRBV12-5; CDR3: CASALIIDTQYF
size: .; D: .; V: TRBV5-1; CDR3: CASSLAATNTGELFF
size: .; D: .; V: TRBV10-3; CDR3: CAISESNLAQYF
size: few; D: .; V: TRBV5-1; CDR3: CASSLGAGGSYEQYF
size: few; D: TRBD2; V: TRBV7-9; CDR3: CASSKTSGPYNEQFF
size: .; D: TRBD2; V: TRBV9; CDR3: CASSVGGRAQETQYF
size: .; D: TRBD2; V: TRBV19; CDR3: CASSIGLAGGYNEQFF
size: .; D: TRBD1; V: TRBV18; CDR3: CASSRDREQNQPQHF
size: .; D: .; V: TRBV11-3; CDR3: CASSLDGATAYEQYF
size: .; D: .; V: TRBV5-1; CDR3: CASSLAGREGTF
size: .; D: .; V: TRBV21-1; CDR3: CASSKATPLGGGTYEQYF
size: .; D: .; V: TRBV7-2; CDR3: CASSFTQGQPQHF
size: few; D: TRBD1; V: TRBV11-2; CDR3: CASSRNRGADTQYF
size: .; D: .; V: TRBV11-1; CDR3: CASSRDRKGPYEQYF
size: .; D: TRBD1; V: TRBV6-5; CDR3: CASTSHDRADEQYF
size: .; D: TRBD1; V: TRBV11-2; CDR3: CASSLDQGQFIF
size: .; D: .; V: TRBV5-1; CDR3: CASSATQVEGNTIYF
size: .; D: .; V: TRBV5-6; CDR3: CASSFSMDRTTREQYF
size: .; D: TRBD2; V: TRBV19; CDR3: CASSISPGGPKTQYF
size: .; D: TRBD1; V: TRBV27; CDR3: CASSLGQGASGYTF
size: .; D: .; V: TRBV23-1; CDR3: CASSQVRGNEQFF
size: .; D: TRBD1; V: TRBV7-9; CDR3: CASSLAGQFMNTEAFF
size: few; D: TRBD1; V: TRBV9; CDR3: CASSPGTGSYEQYF
size: .; D: .; V: TRBV5-1; CDR3: CASSLAESGGNQPQHF
size: .; D: .; V: TRBV15; CDR3: CATTEGSGDTQYF
size: .; D: TRBD1; V: TRBV7-2; CDR3: CASSFGQASYEQYF
size: .; D: TRBD2; V: TRBV11-2; CDR3: CASSPQAGGPQDTQYF
size: once; D: .; V: TRBV2; CDR3: CASEQESHNEQFF
size: .; D: .; V: TRBV5-4; CDR3: CASSFGGPGMNTEAFF
size: .; D: .; V: TRBV4-1; CDR3: CASSQETHSYEQYF
size: .; D: .; V: TRBV7-2; CDR3: CASGDYGYTF